This T cell receptor beta chain stems from a study of T cells in Graves' hyperthyroidism and ophthalmopathy. This clonotype was counted at least ten times. Its antigen is undetermined. Trimming stripped 0 bases from V and 4 bases from J, with 7 bases between. The CDR3 covers 13 residues. Germline V CDR1 and CDR2: GTSNPN, SVGIG (reference sequence). Whole-study findings and limits: Most clonotypes expanded in thyroid above 0.001 were likewise present in blood. Ophthalmopathy was told apart from stable hyperthyroidism by a 13 V-J model.

The CDR3 regions of TCR beta were amplified from RNA transcripts. HTBI primers were the set used in a first-round RT-PCR of the TCR CDR3. TCRdb recomputed calls from the multiplex PCR reads with MiXCR, one row per CDR3 protein. Seen here are 400,000 or so distinct CDR3 sequences, around 15% observed once, and the top ten hold roughly 19%. Based on clinical symptoms, serum thyroxine and TRAb, thyroid ultrasound and orbital computed tomography, diagnoses were reached. Fresh 10 ml peripheral blood yielded PBMCs. The V gene is TRBV30, the J gene TRBJ1-5, with D unclear. What was sequenced was blood. The sequence was collected from an older woman with Graves' ophthalmopathy. The DNA of the CDR3 is TGTGCCTGGAGTGTAAATATAAATCAGCCCCAGCATTTT. This translates into CAWSVNINQPQHF.